A single TCR beta chain is shown here with its context. Its antigen is still unknown. It was with 60 Vbeta and 13 Jbeta primers that the PCR ran. Method: immunoSEQ multiplex PCR; TCRdb's copy keeps in-frame clones and lacks some. The table shows about 150,000 clones, with approximately 84% occurring only once. This sample is part of a study of cytomegalovirus exposure and HLA in healthy donors. As for the study in general: Within the Caucasian-associated ancestry cluster were 81% of the roughly 400 genotyped donors. Study results and limitations: Reports indicated that the classifier achieved high specificity and sensitivity in diagnosing cytomegalovirus status. A likely sequencing artifact accounted for one observed cluster of highly shared sequence variants.

Likely unrecorded immune exposures existed in these nominally healthy donors. This receptor was obtained from a man younger than 45 in good health and CMV-seropositive. Sequenced sample: PBMCs.

In DNA, the CDR3 is TGTGCCAGCAGCTGGGGCGGGGGAGAACAGCCCCAGCATTTT. Translation gives CASSWGGGEQPQHF. The rearrangement joins TRBV11-2 to TRBJ1-5; D might be TRBD1 (5 bases). Trimming pared 4 bases from V and 7 bases from J, leaving 14 bases between. The CDR3 length is 14 residues. In germline, CDR1 is SGHAT, CDR2 FQNNGV.